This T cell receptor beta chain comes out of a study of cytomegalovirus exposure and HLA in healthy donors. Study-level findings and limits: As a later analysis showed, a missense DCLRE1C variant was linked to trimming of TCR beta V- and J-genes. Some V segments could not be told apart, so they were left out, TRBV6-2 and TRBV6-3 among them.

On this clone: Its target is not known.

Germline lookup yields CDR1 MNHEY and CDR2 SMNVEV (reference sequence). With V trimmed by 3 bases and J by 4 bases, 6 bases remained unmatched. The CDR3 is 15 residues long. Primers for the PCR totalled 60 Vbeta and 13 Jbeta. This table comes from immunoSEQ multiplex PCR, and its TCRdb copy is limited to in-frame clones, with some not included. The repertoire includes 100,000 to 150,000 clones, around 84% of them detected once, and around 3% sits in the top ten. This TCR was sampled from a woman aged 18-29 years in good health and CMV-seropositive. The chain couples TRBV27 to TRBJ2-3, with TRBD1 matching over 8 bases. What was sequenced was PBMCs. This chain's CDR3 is CASSFTGGRADTQYF. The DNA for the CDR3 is TGTGCCAGCAGTTTCACAGGGGGTAGAGCAGATACGCAGTATTTT.